The 4 T cell receptor beta chains given below trace back to one sample, sequenced in a study of glioma-infiltrating T cells after dendritic cell vaccination. Measured with immunoSEQ multiplex PCR; TCRdb has only the in-frame clones, and not every one. Among 65,000 or so clones, about nine tenths were seen once, and the ten largest hold around a tenth. Regarding time point: after dendritic cell vaccination, including at tumor progression/relapse. The source material was blood, sampled after dendritic cell vaccination. The origin of the receptors is a human donor with glioblastoma.

This clone was observed a handful of times. CDR3 region: CATHPDSLYGYTF. The DNA for the CDR3 is TGTGCCACCCACCCCGACAGTCTCTATGGCTACACCTTC. This chain connects TRBV7-2 to TRBJ1-2; perhaps TRBD1 as D (5 bases). Germline CDR1 and CDR2: SGHTA and FQGNSA. This CDR3 spans 13 amino acids. The V gene lost 10 bases and the J gene lost 4 bases, with 16 bases spanning the gap.

This rearrangement joins TRBV19 to TRBJ2-1, with a possible D match to TRBD1 (5 bases). The CDR3 sequence is 14 residues long. Trimming removed 4 bases from V and 0 bases from J, with 7 bases in between. Germline loops: CDR1 LNHDA, CDR2 SQIVND (reference sequence). The CDR3 spells CASSTQGSYNEQFF. In DNA form, the CDR3 reads TGTGCCAGTAGTACGCAGGGCTCCTACAATGAGCAGTTCTTC. The complete variable domain, with remaining parts taken from reference TRBV19 and TRBJ2-1, reads DGGITQSPKYLFRKEGQNVTLSCEQNLNHDAMYWYRQDPGQGLRLIYYSQIVNDFQKGDIAEGYSVSREKKESFPLTVTSAQKNPTAFYLCASSTQGSYNEQFFGPGTRLTVL.

The rearrangement uses TRBV11-2 and TRBJ2-1, with 7 bases aligning to TRBD2. Germline loops: CDR1 SGHAT, CDR2 FQNNGV. The CDR3 totals 13 residues. The J segment lost 7 bases and the V segment lost 2 bases, leaving 2 bases of the junction unmatched. The DNA for the CDR3 is TGTGCCAGCAGCTTACAGGGAGGGAATGAGCAGTTCTTC. Translation gives CASSLQGGNEQFF.

The chain recombines TRBV25-1 with TRBJ1-4, with D unresolved. The length of the CDR3 is 15 residues. Deletions cut 1 base from V and 4 bases from J, with 10 bases between. Germline V gene data show CDR1 as MGHDK and CDR2 as SYGVNS. CDR3 region: CASSELRALNEKLFF. CDR3 in DNA: TGTGCCAGCAGTGAATTGAGGGCCCTTAATGAAAAACTGTTTTTT. Looking up the rest from reference TRBV25-1 and TRBJ1-4 gives the full variable domain: EADIYQTPRYLVIGTGKKITLECSQTMGHDKMYWYQQDPGMELHLIHYSYGVNSTEKGDLSSESTVSRIRTEHFPLTLESARPSHTSQYLCASSELRALNEKLFFGSGTQLSVL.